This T cell receptor beta chain emerged from a study of CD8+ T cells in alopecia areata (dated by TCRdb to 2016 to 2019). General notes on the study: Treated patients were enrolled in an open-label pilot trial of oral tofacitinib at 5 to 10 mg twice daily for moderate-to-severe alopecia areata. In humans, TCRbeta sequencing was performed on scalp tissue and on sorted CD4+ and CD8+ peripheral blood T cells from healthy controls and from patients with patchy or totalis/universalis alopecia areata. Clonality in the scalp was compared among normal scalp (n=4), patchy alopecia areata scalp (n=8), and alopecia totalis/universalis scalp (n=8). Tofacitinib was administered for 6 to 18 months, and 6 months of follow-up off drug were then conducted to assess delayed response and recurrence. Tofacitinib-treated patients had biopsies at baseline and at 4 and 24 weeks of treatment, with a later scalp biopsy in several patients. In both human patients and the C3H/HeJ mouse model, the study applied high-throughput TCRbeta sequencing to look at T cell clonal expansion in alopecia areata. TCRbeta CDR3 regions were amplified by immunoSEQ multiplex PCR using 35 Vbeta forward and 13 Jbeta reverse primers. In treated patients, disease severity was measured using the SALT score, which gives the percentage of scalp surface area affected. RNA was obtained with the PAXgene miRNA kit for fixed scalp, the miRNeasy kit for PBMCs, and the RNeasy kit for mouse skin. What the research found in general, with its limitations: Many expanded lesional clones were found to persist in scalp and blood during tofacitinib treatment, and relapse after treatment cessation may be partly explained by this persistence. With tofacitinib, both scalp clonality and the number of expanded CD8+ clones among the top 100 scalp clones went down significantly. Compared with mice, TCR sequences shared between patients were less clear, possibly partly because of HLA diversity across the patient population. Lesional scalp, especially in alopecia totalis/universalis, showed higher clonality and more expanded CD8+ clones than normal scalp, suggesting antigenic drive. Resident alphabeta T cells in normal human skin are also sequenced, complicating scalp TCR repertoire analysis, unlike mouse skin dominated by gammadelta T cells. The treated cohort was small, with a single nonresponder, so links between baseline CD8+ expansion and response need larger studies.

Per the publication, the time point label means: about four weeks on oral tofacitinib. The treatment or condition label here, explained by the study, means: oral pan-JAK inhibitor, 5-10 mg twice daily. Lesional scalp punch biopsies and peripheral blood were collected from alopecia areata patients. PBMCs were isolated by density centrifugation and stained for CD3, CD4 and CD8, and CD4+ and CD8+ T cells were sorted on a FACSAria. Receptor amplification or capture employed the immunoSEQ multiplex PCR assay. To provide template for TCR sequencing, every sample had RNA extracted and reverse transcribed into cDNA. First-strand cDNA was synthesized with SuperScript III using a 2:1 mix of oligo-dT and random hexamers. A synthetic immune receptor repertoire was used to assess amplification bias, and residual bias was removed computationally. Turning to the authors' computational methods: Raw reads were preprocessed to remove errors, and CDR3 was defined by IMGT conventions from the conserved cysteine to phenylalanine. Clonality was computed by normalizing Shannon entropy by log2 of the number of productive unique TCRs and subtracting the result from 1. CD4 or CD8 identity of scalp clones was inferred by cross-referencing scalp TCRbeta sequences with sorted blood CD4 and CD8 repertoires. The clones in this table, taken by TCRdb from immuneACCESS, are in-frame only. Not every clone is retained; where verified, under half of the shortfall comes from an unresolved V gene, and the cause of the rest is unknown. The V and J calls and clone size were taken over from that table, and D and trimming were inferred from the DNA. The sample table shows about 140,000 clones, and 54% are seen once. More than 15% of the sample comes from the top ten.

About this clone itself: Its antigen is still unknown. No qualities accompany the bases; no much larger clone lies one base away.

Sample: CD8+ T cells sorted from blood, taken at week 4, from a patient treated with tofacitinib. The receptor comes from a human donor with alopecia areata.

The CDR3: CAWEEGQGGSPLHF. The nucleotide sequence is given as TGTGCCTGGGAGGAGGGACAGGGCGGTTCACCCCTCCACTTT. The sequence links TRBV30 to TRBJ1-6, with 9 central nucleotides matching TRBD1. In the germline V gene (reference sequence), CDR1 corresponds to GTSNPN and CDR2 to SVGIG. The CDR3 spans 14 residues, from the cysteine through the phenylalanine. CDR3 DNA is the only sequence kept; it has 42 bases, read in frame from the first base. For this chain, trimming is 5 bases at the V end and 9 bases at the J end, and the number of junction bases without a gene match is 8.